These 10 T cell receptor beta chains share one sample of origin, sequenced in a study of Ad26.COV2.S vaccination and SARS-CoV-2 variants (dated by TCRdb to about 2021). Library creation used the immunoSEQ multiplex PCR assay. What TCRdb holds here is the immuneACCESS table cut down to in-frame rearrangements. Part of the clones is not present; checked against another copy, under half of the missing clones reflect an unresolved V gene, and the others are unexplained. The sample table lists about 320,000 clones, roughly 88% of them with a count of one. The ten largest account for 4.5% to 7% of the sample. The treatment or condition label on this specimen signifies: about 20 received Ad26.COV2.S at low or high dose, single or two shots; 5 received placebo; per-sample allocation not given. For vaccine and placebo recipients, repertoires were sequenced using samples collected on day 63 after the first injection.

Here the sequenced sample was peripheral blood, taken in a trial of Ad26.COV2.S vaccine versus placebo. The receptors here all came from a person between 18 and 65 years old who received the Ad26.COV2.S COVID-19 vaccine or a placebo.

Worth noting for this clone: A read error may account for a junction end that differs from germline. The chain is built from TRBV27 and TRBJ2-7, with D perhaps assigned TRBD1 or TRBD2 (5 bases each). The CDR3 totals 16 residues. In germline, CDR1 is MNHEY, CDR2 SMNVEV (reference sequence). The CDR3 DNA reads TGTGCCAGCAGTTTCGGAGGTTCTAATTGGGGGACGGAGGTCCACTTC. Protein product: CASSFGGSNWGTEVHF.

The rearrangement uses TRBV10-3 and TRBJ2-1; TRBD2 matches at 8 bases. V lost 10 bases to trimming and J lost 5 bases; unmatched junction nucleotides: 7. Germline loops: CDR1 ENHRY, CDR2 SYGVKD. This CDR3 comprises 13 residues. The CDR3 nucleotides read TGTGCCACCGGACTAGCCGGGGACAATGAGCAGTTCTTC. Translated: CATGLAGDNEQFF.

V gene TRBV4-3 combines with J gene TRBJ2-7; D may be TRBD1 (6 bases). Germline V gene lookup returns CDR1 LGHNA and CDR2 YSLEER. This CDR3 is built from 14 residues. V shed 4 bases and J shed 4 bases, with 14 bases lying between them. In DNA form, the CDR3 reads TGCGCCAGCAGCCCCCAGGTAGGGGGTTACGAGCAGTACTTC. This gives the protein CASSPQVGGYEQYF.

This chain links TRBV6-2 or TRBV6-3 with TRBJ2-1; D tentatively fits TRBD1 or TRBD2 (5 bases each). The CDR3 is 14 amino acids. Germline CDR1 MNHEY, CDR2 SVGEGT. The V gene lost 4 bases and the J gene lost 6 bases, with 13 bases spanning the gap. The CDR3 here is CASSSPGPANEQFF. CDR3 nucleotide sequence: TGTGCCAGCAGTTCTCCGGGACCTGCCAATGAGCAGTTCTTC.

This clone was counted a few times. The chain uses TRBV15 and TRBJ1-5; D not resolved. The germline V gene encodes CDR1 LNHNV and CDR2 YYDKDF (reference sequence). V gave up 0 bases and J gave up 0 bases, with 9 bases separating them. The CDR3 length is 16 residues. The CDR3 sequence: CATSRDQSYSNQPQHF. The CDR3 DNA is TGTGCCACCAGCAGAGATCAGAGCTATAGCAATCAGCCCCAGCATTTT.

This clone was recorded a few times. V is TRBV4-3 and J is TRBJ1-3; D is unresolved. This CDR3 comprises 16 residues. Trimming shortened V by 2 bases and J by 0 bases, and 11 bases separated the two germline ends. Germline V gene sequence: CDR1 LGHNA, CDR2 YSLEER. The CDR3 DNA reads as TGCGCCAGCAGCCAAACTATAGGCTACTCTGGAAACACCATATATTTT. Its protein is CASSQTIGYSGNTIYF.

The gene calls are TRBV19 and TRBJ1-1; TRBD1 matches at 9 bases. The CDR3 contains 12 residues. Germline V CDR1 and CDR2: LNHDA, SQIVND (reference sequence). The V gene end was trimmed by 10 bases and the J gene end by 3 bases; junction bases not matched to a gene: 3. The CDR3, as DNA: TGTGCCACGCGGACAGGGGACACTGAAGCTTTCTTT. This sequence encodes CATRTGDTEAFF.

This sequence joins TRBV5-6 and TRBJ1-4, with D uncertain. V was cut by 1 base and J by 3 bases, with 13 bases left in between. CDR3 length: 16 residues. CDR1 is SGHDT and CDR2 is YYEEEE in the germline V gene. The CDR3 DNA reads TGTGCCAGCAGCTTGTTTTCCCCCAGGTCTAATGAAAAACTGTTTTTT. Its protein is CASSLFSPRSNEKLFF. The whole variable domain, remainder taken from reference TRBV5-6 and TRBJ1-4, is DAGVTQSPTHLIKTRGQQVTLRCSPKSGHDTVSWYQQALGQGPQFIFQYYEEEERQRGNFPDRFSGHQFPNYSSELNVNALLLGDSALYLCASSLFSPRSNEKLFFGSGTQLSVL.

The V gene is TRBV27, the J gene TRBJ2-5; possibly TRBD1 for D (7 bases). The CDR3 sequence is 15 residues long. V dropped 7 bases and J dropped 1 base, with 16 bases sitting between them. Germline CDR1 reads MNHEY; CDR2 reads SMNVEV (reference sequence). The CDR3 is CASTQTGEVQETQYF. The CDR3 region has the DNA TGTGCCAGCACGCAAACAGGGGAGGTCCAAGAGACCCAGTACTTC.

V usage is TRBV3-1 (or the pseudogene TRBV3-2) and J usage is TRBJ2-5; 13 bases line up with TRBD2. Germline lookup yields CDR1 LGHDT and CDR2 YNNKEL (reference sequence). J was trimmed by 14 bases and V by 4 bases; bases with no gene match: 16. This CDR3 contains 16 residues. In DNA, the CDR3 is TGTGCCAGCAGCCCTCGGGCCTCGACTAGCGGGGGGCCGGCCTACTTC. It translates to CASSPRASTSGGPAYF.